The 21 T cell receptor beta chains below were found in one sample sequenced in a study of tumor-infiltrating lymphocytes in oesophageal squamous cell carcinoma. TCRdb re-called the PCR reads with MiXCR, one entry per CDR3 protein. Of roughly 16,000 distinct CDR3 sequences detected, 40% to 55% appear once; the ten largest clones hold about 25%. The sequenced material came from esophageal tumor tissue. The receptor source for this set is a male donor with esophageal squamous cell carcinoma.

Concerning this clonotype itself: The conserved phenylalanine or tryptophan normally closing the CDR3 is absent here, so this likely arose from a read error. The DNA is omitted, as the CDR3 cannot be located on it reliably, and the CDR3 follows TCRdb's listing. This chain links TRBV6-5 with TRBJ2-7; the DNA was not compared with TRBD1, the D call given in the table. Per the germline V gene, CDR1 is MNHEY and CDR2 is SVGAGI. The CDR3 spans 15 amino acids, including both terminal residues. CDR3 in amino acids: CASRQDTSYGYTFGS.

The rearrangement joins TRBV7-9 to TRBJ2-1; 9 nucleotides align to TRBD1. The J call may be incorrect, as the DNA end agrees better with TRBJ2-7. Germline V gene data show CDR1 as SEHNR and CDR2 as FQNEAQ (reference sequence). The CDR3 sequence is 15 residues long. CDR3 nucleotide sequence: TGTGCCAGCAGCTTAGATGGGACAGGGTTAAGCGAGCAGTACTTC. Translating gives CASSLDGTGLSEQYF.

This clonotype was found once. This chain connects TRBV27 to TRBJ2-7, with D perhaps assigned TRBD1 or TRBD2 (6 bases each). The CDR3 loop spans 18 amino acids. V dropped 4 bases and J dropped 7 bases, with 29 bases sitting between them. Germline V gene sequence: CDR1 MNHEY, CDR2 SMNVEV (reference sequence). The CDR3 loop is CASSSGTYAGISYNEQYF. In DNA form, the CDR3 reads TGTGCCAGCAGTTCCGGGACATATGCGGGAATTTCCTACAATGAGCAGTACTTC.

V gene TRBV7-3 combines with J gene TRBJ2-7; 7 bases are a match to TRBD1. The J call may be mistaken, given a closer DNA end match to TRBJ2-1. The CDR3 has 12 residues. Germline CDR1 SGHTA, CDR2 FQGTGA. The CDR3 bases are TGTGCCAGCAGCTTACCTGGGACAGATCAGTTCTTC. Translation gives CASSLPGTDQFF.

This clonotype was found a few times. The rearrangement uses TRBV20-1 and TRBJ1-4, with 9 positions matching TRBD1. The CDR3 is made up of 14 amino acids. In germline, CDR1 is DFQATT, CDR2 SNEGSKA (reference sequence). V dropped 5 bases and J dropped 6; count of bases not matched to a gene: 7. Written as DNA, the CDR3 is TGCAGTGCTGAGTACAGGGGGCTTGATGAAAAACTGTTTTTT. Protein: CSAEYRGLDEKLFF.

V gene TRBV27 combines with J gene TRBJ1-5; 9 positions agree with TRBD1. Germline trimming cut 2 bases from V and 0 bases from J; bases unmatched to any gene: 8. Per germline, CDR1 MNHEY and CDR2 SMNVEV (reference sequence). The length of the CDR3 is 18 residues. CDR3 sequence reads: CASSLKGQGVYSNQPQHF. The CDR3 DNA follows: TGTGCCAGCAGTTTAAAGGGACAGGGAGTCTATAGCAATCAGCCCCAGCATTTT.

V is TRBV7-8 and J is TRBJ2-2, with D maybe TRBD2 (6 bases). The CDR3 totals 15 residues. The V end was cut by 5 bases, the J end by 4 bases, with 14 bases between. The germline CDR1 and CDR2 sequences are SGHVS and FQNEAQ. The CDR3 region is CASSPLTSFTGELFF. The CDR3, as DNA: TGTGCCAGCAGCCCCTTGACTAGTTTCACCGGGGAGCTGTTTTTT.

Many counts were recorded for this clonotype. The rearrangement links TRBV28 to TRBJ2-5, with D perhaps TRBD1 (6 bases). Germline assignment: CDR1 MDHEN and CDR2 SYDVKM. CDR3 size: 15 residues. V shed 2 bases and J shed 11 bases, with 21 bases lying between them. CDR3 in amino acids: CASSLNPGTSDEQYF. In DNA form, the CDR3 reads TGTGCCAGCAGTTTAAACCCGGGGACAAGTGATGAGCAGTACTTC.

The rearrangement uses TRBV28 and TRBJ2-7; 7 bases line up with TRBD1. The CDR3 sequence is 14 residues long. Germline CDR1 MDHEN, CDR2 SYDVKM. Unmatched junction bases numbered 4, after V lost 3 bases and J lost 2 bases. As DNA, the CDR3 is TGTGCCAGCAGTTTCGGACAGGTTCCCTACGAGCAGTACTTC. Amino acids: CASSFGQVPYEQYF.

This chain links TRBV12-5 with TRBJ1-1; possible D gene TRBD1, 5 bases. CDR1 is LGHNT, CDR2 FRNRAP, per germline. V was trimmed by 3 bases and J by 1 base, leaving 6 bases between them. The CDR3 contains 13 residues. As DNA, the CDR3 is TGTGCTAGTGGTTTCGGACAGAACACTGAAGCTTTCTTT. This codes for CASGFGQNTEAFF.

This clonotype was counted many times. For the CDR3, the DNA is TGCGCCAGCACCCCGACGGGAAATCGTGAGACCCAGTACTTC. Its protein product is CASTPTGNRETQYF. This chain connects TRBV5-1 to TRBJ2-5; D might be TRBD2 (5 bases). The V gene lost 6 bases and the J gene lost 5 bases, with 17 bases spanning the gap. CDR1 and CDR2 from the germline V gene are SGHRS and YFSETQ. CDR3 length: 14 amino acids.

The rearrangement joins TRBV10-2 to TRBJ2-1, with 8 bases matching TRBD1. V dropped 4 bases and J dropped 12; count of bases not matched to a gene: 5. CDR1 and CDR2 from the germline V gene are WSHSY and SAAADI. CDR3 length: 12 residues. CDR3 sequence reads: CASSGVGTGQFF. The DNA of the CDR3 is TGCGCCAGCAGTGGAGTTGGGACAGGGCAGTTCTTC.

The rearrangement links TRBV7-2 to TRBJ2-5; D is uncertain. The germline gives CDR1 SGHTA, CDR2 FQGNSA. CDR3 size: 13 residues. The V and J ends lost 5 bases and 5 bases respectively, with 12 bases between them. In nucleotides, the CDR3 is TGTGCCAGCAGCGTGACACTTGGGGAGACCCAGTACTTC. Translating gives CASSVTLGETQYF.

This rearrangement joins TRBV7-4 to TRBJ2-3; TRBD1 aligns across 12 bases. TRBJ2-1 matches the DNA end more closely, so the J call is doubtful. The CDR3 sequence is 15 residues long. The germline V gene has CDR1 SGHVT and CDR2 SQSDAQ. CDR3 protein: CASSPRDRGQDEQFF. CDR3 DNA: TGTGCCAGCAGCCCCCGGGACAGGGGGCAGGATGAGCAGTTCTTC.

This clonotype was picked up one time. V usage is TRBV7-8 and J usage is TRBJ2-5; 8 nucleotides line up with TRBD2. The last part of the DNA fits TRBJ2-7 better; the J call may be wrong. Germline V gene lookup returns CDR1 SGHVS and CDR2 FQNEAQ. CDR3 length: 15 residues. The CDR3 here is CASSMRGGGSYEQYF. CDR3 sequence (DNA): TGTGCCAGCAGCATGCGAGGCGGGGGGTCCTACGAGCAGTACTTC.

The rearrangement uses TRBV27 and TRBJ2-3; D is ambiguous. This CDR3 is built from 12 residues. CDR1 is MNHEY and CDR2 is SMNVEV in the germline V gene (reference sequence). V was pared by 6 bases and J by 2 bases, with 6 bases between. Here the CDR3 DNA reads TGTGCCAGCAGGACACTCACAGATACGCAGTATTTT. Amino acids: CASRTLTDTQYF.

J is TRBJ2-5 and V is TRBV7-3, with 9 positions matching TRBD1. With V trimmed by 4 bases and J by 11 bases, 14 bases remained unmatched. CDR1 is SGHTA and CDR2 is FQGTGA in the germline V gene. The CDR3 totals 15 residues. Here the CDR3 reads CASSSAGTGSNEQYF. CDR3 in DNA: TGTGCCAGCAGCTCAGCCGGGACAGGGAGCAATGAGCAGTACTTC.

The chain combines TRBV28 with TRBJ2-4, with D perhaps given as TRBD1 or TRBD2 (5 bases each). Trimming removed 6 bases from V and 5 bases from J, with 17 bases in between. The CDR3 runs 15 residues. Germline values: CDR1 MDHEN, CDR2 SYDVKM. The DNA of the CDR3 is TGTGCCAGCAGCCCTGATGGGGACGCCGAAAACATTCAGTACTTC. Translated, it gives CASSPDGDAENIQYF.

In its sample, this clonotype was seen many times. The chain employs TRBV2 and TRBJ1-1; 7 bases line up with TRBD1. The CDR3 runs to 13 residues. V was clipped by 6 bases and J by 3 bases; unmatched bases: 4. Looked up from germline, CDR1 is SNHLY and CDR2 is FYNNEI. CDR3 amino acids: CASSSDRDTEAFF. The CDR3 bases are TGTGCCAGCAGCTCCGACAGGGACACTGAAGCTTTCTTT.

V and J are TRBV7-6 and TRBJ1-5; TRBD1 might be the D (6 bases). Per germline, CDR1 SGHVS and CDR2 FNYEAQ. CDR3 size: 13 residues. The V end was cut by 4 bases, the J end by 4 bases, with 8 bases between. The CDR3 nucleotides are TGTGCCAGCAGCTCGGACAGAAATCAGCCCCAGCATTTT. Translated: CASSSDRNQPQHF.

In its sample, this clonotype ranks as medium-sized. The chain is built from TRBV11-2 and TRBJ2-1, with D possibly being TRBD2 (6 bases). Germline loops: CDR1 SGHAT, CDR2 FQNNGV. Trimming took 3 bases from V and 5 from J, leaving 14 bases between them. This CDR3 has 15 residues. CDR3 coding DNA: TGTGCCAGCAGCTTCGGAGGACTATACCACAATGAGCAGTTCTTC. Residues: CASSFGGLYHNEQFF.